The present TCR beta chain was sequenced within a study of regulatory T cells in long-lasting Graves disease. Study context: Over 5 years of antithyroid drugs plus positive TSH receptor antibodies defined persistent Graves' disease. General study results and limits: Persistent disease samples used TRBV28, TRBJ1-2 and TRBJ2-5 preferentially. More public clonotypes were shared by persistent patients (around 2,600) than by new patients (fewer than 1,000).

This clonotype showed up many times. The antigen is unknown. Investigators prepared the TCR beta libraries by applying iRepertoire HTBI primers and Arm-PCR of CDR3 regions. TCRdb redid the calling of the multiplex PCR reads with MiXCR, one entry per CDR3 protein. The sample contains about 460,000 distinct CDR3 sequences, approximately 23% of which appear only once. Regarding time point: persistent/refractory GD, antithyroid drugs over 5 years with positive TRAb. The authors made the TCR library using RNA they extracted from PBMCs. The patient group derived from an endocrinology department in Xi'an, China. Between the trimmed V and J ends, which lost 7 bases and 5 bases, there was a span of 9 bases. Germline V gene data show CDR1 as MDHEN and CDR2 as SYDVKM. The CDR3 has 12 amino acids.

J is TRBJ1-5 and V is TRBV28; no firm D call. The clonotype was recovered from a female donor with Graves disease. The sample here was peripheral blood mononuclear cells (PBMCs), taken when the disease was refractory, from a patient treated with antithyroid drugs. CDR3 in amino acids: CASTAGHQPQHF. As DNA, the CDR3 is TGTGCCAGCACCGCGGGCCATCAGCCCCAGCATTTT.